The clone carrying this T cell receptor beta chain was recorded a few times. Its antigen is undetermined. Gene names are mouse gene names. Coverage ceases 4 residues before the CDR3 finishes, and the germline J gene fills in the end. The sample belongs to a study of CD8+ T cells in alopecia areata. The CDR3 runs to 15 residues. With 6 bases clipped from V and 3 bases from J, the junction kept 7 bases outside the gene matches. The V gene's germline CDR1 is NNHNN and CDR2 SYGAGS (reference sequence). Cells that came from pooled cutaneous lymph nodes were sorted using CD4, CD8alpha, NKG2D, NKG2ACE and other markers. Study-wide results and limits: Sequencing of scalp tissue also captures the resident alphabeta T cells of normal skin. It was lesional scalp, especially alopecia totalis/universalis, that showed higher clonality than normal scalp.

Sequencing used cDNA as its template, made by extracting RNA and reverse transcribing it. Profiling relied on immunoSEQ multiplex PCR, and the TCRdb table lists in-frame clones only, not all of them. The sample includes about 270,000 clones, none of them occurring once. Sequences were obtained from CD4+ T cells sorted from a lymph node. The chain recombines TRBV13-2 with TRBJ2-2; TRBD2 matches 8 bases. This receptor was obtained from a C3H/HeJ mouse with alopecia areata. The strain's MHC type: H2-k. The covered CDR3 bases are TGTGCCAGCGCTCCTGGGGGGAAGGACACCGGG. Translating gives CASAPGGKDTG. The entire CDR3 protein is CASAPGGKDTGQLYF.